One and the same sample provided the 2 T cell receptor beta chains below, sequenced in a study of OX40 agonist ivuxolimab in advanced cancers. Data came from immunoSEQ multiplex PCR; TCRdb stores just in-frame clones and leaves some out. The profile covers roughly 28,000 clones, with approximately 91% appearing a single time and just under 9.5% taken by the ten largest. This sample comprised CD4+ or CD8+ T cells sorted from blood, obtained in a trial of the OX40 agonist ivuxolimab. These receptors originate from an adult with an advanced solid tumor such as melanoma, head and neck, liver or kidney cancer.

This clone was picked up one time. The genes are TRBV5-4 and TRBJ1-1; TRBD1 matches at 10 bases. Per germline, CDR1 SGHNT and CDR2 YYREEE (reference sequence). The CDR3 length is 16 residues. Unmatched junction bases numbered 7, after V lost 0 bases and J lost 5 bases. For the CDR3, the DNA is TGTGCCAGCAGCTTGGGGGGACAGGGGTTTTGGACTGAAGCTTTCTTT. Amino acids: CASSLGGQGFWTEAFF.

The V and J genes are TRBV11-2 and TRBJ2-7; TRBD1 matches at 8 bases. Germline V gene data show CDR1 as SGHAT and CDR2 as FQNNGV. This CDR3 is 14 amino acids long. Trimming took 1 base from V and 5 from J; bases not matched to a gene: 4. The CDR3 DNA sequence: TGTGCCAGCAGCTTAGTGCCAGGGGGCCACGAGCAGTACTTC. Its protein product is CASSLVPGGHEQYF. Drawing the rest from reference TRBV11-2 and TRBJ2-7, the complete variable domain is EAGVAQSPRYKIIEKRQSVAFWCNPISGHATLYWYQQILGQGPKLLIQFQNNGVVDDSQLPKDRFSAERLKGVDSTLKIQPAKLEDSAVYLCASSLVPGGHEQYFGPGTRLTVT.